The clone carrying this T cell receptor beta chain was counted between two and nine times. Its antigen is still unknown. There are 11 residues in the CDR3. CDR1 is SGHTA and CDR2 is FQGNSA in the germline V gene. V was pared by 1 base and J by 9 bases, with 6 bases between. This sample was included in a study of early T cells in non-severe SARS-CoV-2 infection. Study-level background: The input, bulk RNA from unsorted whole blood, was sequenced, and chains were unpaired. Study-wide results and caveats: A preference for anti-spike CD8 responses marked VDJdb matching, which missed private and CD4 specificities.

Separate cDNA molecules each had unique molecular identifiers attached to them. Using its own MiXCR run on the 5' RACE reads, TCRdb lists one record per CDR3 protein. The table shows 69,000 or so distinct CDR3 sequences, with 4.6% occurring only once. This sequence joins TRBV7-2 and TRBJ1-1; D ambiguous. The sample here was whole blood, taken at baseline. This TCR was sampled from an adult who was a healthcare worker with PCR-confirmed SARS-CoV-2 infection or an uninfected control (not recorded which). The donor label of this sample is uncertain. The CDR3 reads CASSLEQKAFF. The CDR3 nucleotides are TGTGCCAGCAGCTTAGAGCAGAAAGCTTTCTTT.